This T cell receptor beta chain was profiled in a study of T cell repertoires in aging, cancer and after chemotherapy. Study details: Healthy donor repertoires were recorded over several months to years and showed clear clonal overlap.

Trimming cost V 5 bases and J 4 bases; bases outside gene matches: 4. The CDR3 is 16 amino acids. CDR1 is ENHRY, CDR2 SYGVKD, per germline. TRB rearrangements spanning V, D and J were amplified using mixed TRB-A/B primers. TCRdb passed the multiplex PCR reads through MiXCR, listing each CDR3 protein once. The sample lists around 9,200 distinct CDR3 sequences; around a third were seen once. The study's findings and limits: Age-matched healthy donors had significantly more diverse, less clonal blood TCR repertoires than untreated cancer patients. Across the chemotherapy interval, each cancer cohort showed higher median generation probability, suggesting thymic rebound.

Peripheral blood genomic DNA, not sorted cells or RNA, was the template. In the case of this clonotype: The target antigen is unknown.

This receptor was taken from a human donor in good health. The donor label of this sample is uncertain. The sequencing sample was made of blood. The chain couples TRBV10-3 to TRBJ2-2; TRBD2 agrees at 13 bases. CDR3 protein: CAISPTSGGATGELFF. CDR3 sequence (DNA): TGTGCCATCAGTCCCACTAGCGGGGGGGCCACCGGGGAGCTGTTTTTT.